The next 16 T cell receptor beta chains were all read from a single sample in a study of T cell responses to AZD1222 COVID-19 vaccine. This table comes from immunoSEQ multiplex PCR, and its TCRdb copy is limited to in-frame clones, with some not included. The sample gives tens of thousands of clones, just over 90% of which show up once; about a fifth is in the top ten. The sample was peripheral blood, taken on day 0 of AZD1222 vaccination. Receptors were obtained from an adult in good health.

This chain joins TRBV7-8 and TRBJ1-1; TRBD1 matches 9 bases. The CDR3 is 13 residues long. Germline V gives CDR1 SGHVS, CDR2 FQNEAQ. Unmatched junction bases numbered 5, after V lost 1 base and J lost 11 bases. CDR3 coding DNA: TGTGCCAGCAGCTTAGGTAGACAGGGGGGGGCTTTCTTT. Its translation: CASSLGRQGGAFF. The full variable domain, with the rest looked up from reference TRBV7-8 and TRBJ1-1, is GAGVSQSPRYKVAKRGQDVALRCDPISGHVSLFWYQQALGQGPEFLTYFQNEAQLDKSGLPSDRFFAERPEGSVSTLKIQRTQQEDSAVYLCASSLGRQGGAFFGQGTRLTVV.

The gene calls are TRBV27 and TRBJ1-2; D unresolved. Germline loops: CDR1 MNHEY, CDR2 SMNVEV (reference sequence). V was trimmed by 3 bases and J by 6 bases, leaving 11 bases between them. This CDR3 spans 13 amino acids. The CDR3 bases are TGTGCCAGCAGTTTTCAAGGGCCGGATGGCTACACCTTC. Amino acid sequence: CASSFQGPDGYTF.

This chain joins TRBV27 and TRBJ1-5, with no clear D. Germline V gene data show CDR1 as MNHEY and CDR2 as SMNVEV (reference sequence). The CDR3 is 16 residues long. Trimming took 5 bases from V and 0 from J, leaving 14 bases between them. The CDR3 DNA reads as TGTGCCAGCAGTCCCCTAAACAGTGATAGCAATCAGCCCCAGCATTTT. Translating it yields CASSPLNSDSNQPQHF.

In its sample, this clone was seen a few times. The genes are TRBV28 and TRBJ2-1, with D uncertain. The V gene's germline CDR1 is MDHEN and CDR2 SYDVKM. The CDR3 contains 11 residues. The V and J ends lost 6 bases and 10 bases respectively, with 10 bases between them. CDR3 nucleotide sequence: TGTGCCAGCAGCCTTACAAGGGAGCAGTTCTTC. Its protein is CASSLTREQFF. Full variable domain (outside the CDR3, taken from reference TRBV28 and TRBJ2-1): DVKVTQSSRYLVKRTGEKVFLECVQDMDHENMFWYRQDPGLGLRLIYFSYDVKMKEKGDIPEGYSVSREKKERFSLILESASTNQTSMYLCASSLTREQFFGPGTRLTVL.

This clone turned up a few times. This chain links TRBV7-3 with TRBJ2-7, with 8 positions matching TRBD1. This CDR3 has 14 amino acids. Per germline, CDR1 SGHTA and CDR2 FQGTGA. The V gene end was trimmed by 5 bases and the J gene end by 5 bases; junction bases not matched to a gene: 8. The CDR3 DNA reads as TGTGCCAGCAGCCGGACAGGGACGGCTGACGAGCAGTACTTC. Protein product: CASSRTGTADEQYF.

The chain recombines TRBV29-1 with TRBJ1-2, with 9 bases fitting TRBD1. Per germline, CDR1 SQVTM and CDR2 ANQGSEA. J lost 8 bases, V lost 7 bases, and 11 bases had no gene match. The length of the CDR3 is 13 residues. The CDR3 loop is CSESRDRVLGYTF. The DNA of the CDR3 is TGCAGCGAGAGTCGGGACAGGGTTCTCGGCTACACCTTC.

This clone was picked up one time. This sequence joins TRBV6-2 or TRBV6-3 and TRBJ1-3; no definite D call. V lost 5 bases and J lost 0, with 8 bases in between. This CDR3 is 14 amino acids long. Per germline, CDR1 MNHEY and CDR2 SVGEGT. CDR3 region: CASSRPSSGNTIYF. The DNA of the CDR3 is TGTGCCAGCAGTCGACCGAGCTCTGGAAACACCATATATTTT.

The chain uses TRBV5-1 and TRBJ1-3, with a tentative D call TRBD1 (5 bases). The CDR3 runs 15 residues. Trimming cost V 4 bases and J 6 bases, with 17 bases left between them. Germline CDR1 and CDR2: SGHRS and YFSETQ. In nucleotides, the CDR3 is TGCGCCAGCAGCCTGGCTGGGGCGGCTGAAAACACCATATATTTT. This encodes CASSLAGAAENTIYF.

The gene calls are TRBV6-5 and TRBJ1-4; tentatively, D is TRBD1 (5 bases). V gave up 6 bases and J gave up 13 bases, with 12 bases separating them. Germline CDR1 is MNHEY and CDR2 is SVGAGI. CDR3 length: 11 amino acids. The CDR3 loop reads CASSSGRGLFF. CDR3 DNA: TGTGCCAGCAGCTCAGGGCGGGGACTGTTTTTT.

The sample holds one count of this clone. The V call is TRBV28, the J call TRBJ1-5; D perhaps matches TRBD1 (5 bases). V lost 6 bases and J 5 bases, leaving 8 bases between the germline ends. CDR1 and CDR2 (germline): MDHEN, SYDVKM. The CDR3 spans 12 residues. For the CDR3, the DNA is TGTGCCAGCAGGCAGGGAGATCAGCCCCAGCATTTT. This encodes CASRQGDQPQHF.

V usage is TRBV6-2 or TRBV6-3 and J usage is TRBJ1-5; perhaps TRBD1 as D (5 bases). The CDR3 sequence is 12 residues long. The germline gives CDR1 MNHEY, CDR2 SVGEGT. Trimming removed 6 bases at V and 9 bases at J, with 12 bases between. CDR3 DNA sequence: TGTGCCAGCAGCAACGGGGGTGGGCCCCAGCATTTT. Amino acids: CASSNGGGPQHF.

The chain employs TRBV3-1 (or the pseudogene TRBV3-2) and TRBJ2-3; 8 bases agree with TRBD1. This CDR3 region has 21 residues. J lost 1 base, V lost 1 base, and 19 bases had no gene match. Germline V gene lookup returns CDR1 LGHDT and CDR2 YNNKEL (reference sequence). The CDR3 DNA reads TGTGCCAGCAGCCAAGGGCACAACAGGGGGGCCGGGTCAGTCGGCACAGATACGCAGTATTTT. It translates to CASSQGHNRGAGSVGTDTQYF.

The chain joins TRBV5-1 to TRBJ2-7; D perhaps matches TRBD1 (5 bases). V dropped 5 bases and J dropped 6 bases, with 12 bases sitting between them. CDR3 length equals 12 residues. CDR1 SGHRS and CDR2 YFSETQ come from the germline V gene. CDR3 DNA sequence: TGCGCCAGCAGTCCCGACAGCCCCGAGCAGTACTTC. Residues: CASSPDSPEQYF.

The chain couples TRBV9 to TRBJ2-2; D unclear. From germline, CDR1 is SGDLS and CDR2 YYNGEE. V lost 4 bases, J lost 9 bases, and 7 bases lay in between. This CDR3 has 11 residues. CDR3 coding DNA: TGTGCCAGCAGCAAAGGATGGGAGCTGTTTTTT. Translating it yields CASSKGWELFF. The entire variable domain, with the rest obtained from reference TRBV9 and TRBJ2-2, is as follows: DSGVTQTPKHLITATGQRVTLRCSPRSGDLSVYWYQQSLDQGLQFLIQYYNGEERAKGNILERFSAQQFPDLHSELNLSSLELGDSALYFCASSKGWELFFGEGSRLTVL.

The chain uses TRBV19 and TRBJ1-5, with 7 bases that match TRBD1. Losses at the gene ends were 6 bases for V and 7 bases for J; bases not matched to a gene: 9. This CDR3 is 14 amino acids long. The germline gives CDR1 LNHDA, CDR2 SQIVND (reference sequence). Here the CDR3 reads CASSYDRDEQPQHF. The CDR3 DNA reads as TGTGCCAGTAGCTACGACAGGGATGAACAGCCCCAGCATTTT.

V is TRBV7-9 and J is TRBJ1-2, with unresolved D. The CDR3 loop spans 15 amino acids. Looked up from germline, CDR1 is SEHNR and CDR2 is FQNEAQ (reference sequence). V was pared by 1 base and J by 0 bases, with 9 bases between. The CDR3 sequence: CASSLVSNPNYGYTF. The CDR3 DNA sequence: TGTGCCAGCAGCTTAGTATCAAATCCTAACTATGGCTACACCTTC.